What follows describes a single T cell receptor (beta chain). Its target is not known. CD4+CD127+ cells were sorted as the conventional CD4 T cells. The sample is drawn from a study of B cell selection in AIRE deficiency. Broader study findings: Shorter CDR3s marked shared Treg sequences, biased toward few non-templated insertions.

Original processing methods: Pooled conventional T cells gave roughly 99,000 patient and approximately 1.3x10^5 donor TCRbeta sequences. Some clones are missing from TCRdb's copy, which holds only in-frame ones; the method was immunoSEQ multiplex PCR. V, J and clone size are taken as reported in that table, and D and trimming were inferred from the DNA itself. The sample carries about 25,000 clones, 95% to 96% recorded once. The germline V gene has CDR1 SGHNT and CDR2 YYREEE (reference sequence). With V trimmed by 4 bases and J by 9 bases, 16 bases remained unmatched. CDR3 length: 18 residues. Sample: CD4+CD127+ conventional T cells sorted from PBMCs. The chain employs TRBV5-4 and TRBJ2-1; the match to TRBD2 covers 13 bases. The receptor comes from a human donor in good health. Here the CDR3 DNA reads TGTGCCAGCAGCCCGGGGACTAGCGGGAATACCGATATGGGTGAGCAGTTCTTC. Protein product: CASSPGTSGNTDMGEQFF.